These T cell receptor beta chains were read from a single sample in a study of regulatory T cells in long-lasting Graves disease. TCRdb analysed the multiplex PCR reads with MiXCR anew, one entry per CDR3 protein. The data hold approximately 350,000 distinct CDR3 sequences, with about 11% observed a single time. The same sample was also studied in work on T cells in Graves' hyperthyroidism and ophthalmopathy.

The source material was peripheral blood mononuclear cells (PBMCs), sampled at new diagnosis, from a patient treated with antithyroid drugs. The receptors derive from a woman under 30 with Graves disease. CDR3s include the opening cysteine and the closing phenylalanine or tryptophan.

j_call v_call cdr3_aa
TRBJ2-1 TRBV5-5 CASRWGNEQFF
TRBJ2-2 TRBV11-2 CASSLTGGSNTGELFF
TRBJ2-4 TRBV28 CASSHGTTGGYIQYF
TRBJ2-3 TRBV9 CASGFSGGPTDTQYF
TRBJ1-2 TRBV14 CASSRAPTANYGYTF
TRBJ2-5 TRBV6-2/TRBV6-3 CASSTSVWETQYF
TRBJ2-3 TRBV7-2 CASSLEGLAFTDTQYF
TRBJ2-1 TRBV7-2 CASSLGHRDEQFF
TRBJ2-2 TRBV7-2 CASRGAPGIGGELFF
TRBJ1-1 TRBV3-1 CASSRMEGNTEAFF
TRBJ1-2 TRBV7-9 CARSTTANYGYTF
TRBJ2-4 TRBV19 CASSIQGPAKNIQYF
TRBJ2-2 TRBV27 CASSVGTSTGELFF
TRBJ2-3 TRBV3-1 CASSSREKADTQYF
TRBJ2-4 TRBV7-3 CASSRLPRTASGGPGDIQYF
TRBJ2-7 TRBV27 CASSFGIRDSLYEQYF
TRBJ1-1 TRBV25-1 CASSDNRVGIAEAFF
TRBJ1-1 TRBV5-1 CASSLDRTDLTEAFF
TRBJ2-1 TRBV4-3 CASKFDETYNEQFF
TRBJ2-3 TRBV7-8 CASSSRLAGIDTQYF
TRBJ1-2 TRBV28 CASSPLTFQNQGGYTF
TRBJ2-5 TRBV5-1 CASSLTTAQETQYF
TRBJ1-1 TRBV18 CASSSGAWLTEAFF
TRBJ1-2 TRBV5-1 CASSLDGKGYTF
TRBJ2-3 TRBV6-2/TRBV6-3 CASSYPGRGMADTQYF
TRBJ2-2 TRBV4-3 CASSLMLGHTGELFF
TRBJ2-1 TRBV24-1 CATSDSWDRLRGEQFF
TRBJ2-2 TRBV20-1 CSARGGLNGELFF
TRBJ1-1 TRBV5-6 CASSLSGGPGRTEAFF
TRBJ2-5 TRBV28 CASSAGWRLAGGIQYF
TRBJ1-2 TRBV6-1 CASSPRMNYGYTF
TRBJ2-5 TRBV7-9 CASSLVRQQETQYF
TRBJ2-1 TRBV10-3 CAISDSRSSPYNEQFF
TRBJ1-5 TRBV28 CASSPKWRGRNQPQHF
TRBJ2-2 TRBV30 CAWRGGPSGLTNTGELFF
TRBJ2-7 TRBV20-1 CSARFGPRPYEQYF
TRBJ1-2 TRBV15 CATSRYRGGGYGYTF
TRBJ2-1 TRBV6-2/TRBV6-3 CASSESFSDSTKSF
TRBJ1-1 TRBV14 CASSQDENLNTEAFF
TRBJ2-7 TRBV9 CASSVAAAALYEQYF
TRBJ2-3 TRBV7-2 CASSFRSGTDTQYF
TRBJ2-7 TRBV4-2 CASSQDSASGYEQYF
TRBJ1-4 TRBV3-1 CASSPQQGPREKLFF
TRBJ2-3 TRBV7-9 CASSHTVSGGATDTQYF
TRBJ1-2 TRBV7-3 CASSPGQGIGYTF
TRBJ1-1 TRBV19 CASSLSGGLNTEAFF
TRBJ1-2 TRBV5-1 CASSLLGDRLYGYTF
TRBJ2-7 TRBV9 CASSVGAGVPYEQYF
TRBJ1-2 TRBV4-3 CASSALGALYGYTF
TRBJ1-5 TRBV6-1 CASRKDRANNQPQHF
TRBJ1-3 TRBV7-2 CASSFLWGSGNTIYF
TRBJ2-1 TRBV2 CASSPRTGSGEQFF
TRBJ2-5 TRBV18 CASSPTSRETQYF
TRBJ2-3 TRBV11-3 CASSFRSTDTQYF
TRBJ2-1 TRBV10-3 CAIGERRGGRDEQFF